This record concerns one T cell receptor beta chain sequence. In this sample, this clonotype turned up many times. The clone's antigen remains unknown. Per-base quality was not reported, and no clone a single base away is much larger than it. The sample comes from a study of CD8 T cells in ankylosing spondylitis (dated by TCRdb to 2016 to 2017). Study-wide context: The study profiled T cell receptor beta repertoires in healthy donors and ankylosing spondylitis patients to find disease-linked TCR variants. In total, the full study cohort was made up of some 110 healthy donors and 25 ankylosing spondylitis patients. Samples of peripheral blood were taken, and for ankylosing spondylitis patients, synovial fluid was collected as well. Points the paper makes about the study in general: Some motif variants had previously been reported in the synovial fluid and blood of reactive arthritis patients, which suggests shared mechanisms of disease initiation. Blood from ankylosing spondylitis patients appeared to be characterized by a TCR beta motif composed of about eight highly homologous amino acid variants. According to the report, matched synovial fluid samples from ankylosing spondylitis patients were significantly enriched for the disease-linked clones. A CD8+ phenotype was shown by the disease-linked clones, which were found at relatively low frequencies in peripheral blood.

The reads were generated on an Illumina HiSeq 2500. TCR beta libraries were prepared by quantitative 5'-RACE with molecular barcodes. The study's own analysis went as follows. To identify disease-linked TCR variants, a new computational method was used, one built on a probabilistic model of VDJ rearrangement. TCRdb trimmed the raw reads at Q25, called clones with MiXCR and kept productive beta chains. Entries are consolidated by CDR3 protein sequence, retaining the most common genes and DNA. The V and J calls were not made by the authors but by TCRdb's processing. The sample yields fewer than 250,000 distinct CDR3 sequences; roughly 26% were counted once. About 6.9% of the sample is held by the ten biggest clonotypes. Based on the germline V gene (reference sequence), the CDR1 and CDR2 sequences are DFQATT and SNEGSKA. The CDR3 goes from the cysteine to the phenylalanine over 11 residues. Of the read, only the CDR3 DNA is kept; its 33 bases are in frame from base 1. V sheds 5 bases and J sheds 3 bases, leaving 8 bases between their ends.

This TCR came from a male donor with ankylosing spondylitis or in good health (not recorded which). What was sequenced was blood, either unsorted or a sorted T cell fraction (not recorded which). Recombination connected TRBV20-1 to TRBJ2-7; D gene: possibly TRBD2, on 5 matching bases. CDR3 region: CSAFSVYEQYF. The base sequence is TGCAGTGCTTTTAGCGTCTACGAGCAGTACTTC.